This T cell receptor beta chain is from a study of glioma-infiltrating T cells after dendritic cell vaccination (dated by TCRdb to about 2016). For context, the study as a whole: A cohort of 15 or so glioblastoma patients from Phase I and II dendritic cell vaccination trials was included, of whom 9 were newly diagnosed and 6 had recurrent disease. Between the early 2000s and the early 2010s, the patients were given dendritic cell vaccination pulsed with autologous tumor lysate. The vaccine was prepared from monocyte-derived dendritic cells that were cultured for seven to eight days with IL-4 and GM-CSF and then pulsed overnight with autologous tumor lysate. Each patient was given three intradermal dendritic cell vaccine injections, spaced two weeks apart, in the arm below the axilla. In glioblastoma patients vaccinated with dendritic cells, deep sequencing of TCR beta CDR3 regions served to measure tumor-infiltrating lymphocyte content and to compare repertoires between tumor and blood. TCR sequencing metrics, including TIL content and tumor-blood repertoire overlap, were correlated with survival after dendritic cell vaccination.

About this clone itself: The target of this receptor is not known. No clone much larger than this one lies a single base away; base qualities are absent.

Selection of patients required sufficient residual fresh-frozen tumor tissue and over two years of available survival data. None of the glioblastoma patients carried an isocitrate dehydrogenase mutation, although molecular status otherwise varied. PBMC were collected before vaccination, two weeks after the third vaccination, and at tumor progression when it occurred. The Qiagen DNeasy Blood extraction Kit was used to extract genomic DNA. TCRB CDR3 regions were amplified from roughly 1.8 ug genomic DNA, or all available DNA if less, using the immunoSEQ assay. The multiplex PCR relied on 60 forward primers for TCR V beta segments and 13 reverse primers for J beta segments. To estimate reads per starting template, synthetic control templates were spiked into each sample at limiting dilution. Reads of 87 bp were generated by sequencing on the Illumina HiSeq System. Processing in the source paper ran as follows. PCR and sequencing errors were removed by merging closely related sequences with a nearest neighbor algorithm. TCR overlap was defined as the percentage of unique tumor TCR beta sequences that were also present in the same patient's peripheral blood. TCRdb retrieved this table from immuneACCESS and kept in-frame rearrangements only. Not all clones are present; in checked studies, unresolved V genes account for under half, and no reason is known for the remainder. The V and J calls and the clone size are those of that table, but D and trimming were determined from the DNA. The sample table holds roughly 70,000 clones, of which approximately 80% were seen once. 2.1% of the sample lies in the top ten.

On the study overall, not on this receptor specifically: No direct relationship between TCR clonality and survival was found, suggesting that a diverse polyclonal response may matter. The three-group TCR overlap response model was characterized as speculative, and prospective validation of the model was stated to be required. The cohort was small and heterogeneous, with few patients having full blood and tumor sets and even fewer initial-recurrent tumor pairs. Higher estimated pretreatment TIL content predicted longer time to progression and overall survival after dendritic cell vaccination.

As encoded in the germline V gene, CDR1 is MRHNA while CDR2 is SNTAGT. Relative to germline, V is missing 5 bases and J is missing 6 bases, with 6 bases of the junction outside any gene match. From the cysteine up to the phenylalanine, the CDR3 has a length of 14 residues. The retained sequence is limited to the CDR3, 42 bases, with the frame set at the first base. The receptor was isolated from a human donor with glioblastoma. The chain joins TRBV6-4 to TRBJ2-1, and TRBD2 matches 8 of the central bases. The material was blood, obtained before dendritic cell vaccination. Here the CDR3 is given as CASSLREGRNEQFF. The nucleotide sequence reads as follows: TGTGCCAGCAGTTTACGGGAGGGCCGCAATGAGCAGTTCTTC.